The clone carrying this T cell receptor (beta chain) was counted only a few times. What it binds is not known. The method was immunoSEQ multiplex PCR; TCRdb's version includes in-frame clones alone and lacks a portion of them. Altogether approximately 90,000 clones are present, approximately 94% being singletons, with the ten largest covering roughly 2%. This sample was included in a study of graft-versus-host responses after intestinal transplantation. On the study more broadly: Among the recipients, transplants were multivisceral, liver-intestinal, or isolated intestinal. The whole recipient group had anti-thymocyte globulin induction followed by tacrolimus and steroids for roughly three years.

General observations from the study: Clonal ratios of graft-versus-host to host-versus-graft in allografts were high for patients exhibiting graft-donor T cell macrochimerism. Recipient bone marrow held GvH clones, some seen earlier in ileum or blood.

This CDR3 region has 13 residues. Trimming cost V 2 bases and J 4 bases, with 8 bases left between them. Germline V lookup: CDR1 MNHEY, CDR2 SMNVEV (reference sequence). The rearrangement uses TRBV27 and TRBJ1-1, with D maybe TRBD1 (5 bases). The receptor was isolated from a human donor who received an intestinal transplant. The sample consisted of unstimulated CD8+ T cells sorted from spleen or lymph node cells, taken before intestinal transplant. The CDR3 here is CASSLRGSTEAFF. The DNA of the CDR3 is TGTGCCAGCAGTTTAAGGGGTTCCACTGAAGCTTTCTTT.